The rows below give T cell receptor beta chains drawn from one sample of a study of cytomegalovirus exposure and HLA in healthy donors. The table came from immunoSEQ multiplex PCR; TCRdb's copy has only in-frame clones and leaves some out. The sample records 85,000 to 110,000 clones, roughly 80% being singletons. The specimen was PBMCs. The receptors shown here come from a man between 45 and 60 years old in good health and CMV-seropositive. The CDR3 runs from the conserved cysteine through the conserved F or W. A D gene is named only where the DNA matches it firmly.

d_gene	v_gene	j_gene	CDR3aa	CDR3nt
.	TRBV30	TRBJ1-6	CAWRPGQTTPLHF	TGTGCCTGGAGACCGGGACAAACTACACCCCTCCACTTT
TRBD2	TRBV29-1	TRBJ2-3	CSHHLAGASSSDTQYF	TGCAGCCATCATCTAGCGGGAGCCAGCTCGTCAGATACGCAGTATTTT
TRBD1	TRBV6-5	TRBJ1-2	CASQSAGQGYYGYTF	TGTGCCAGCCAATCCGCCGGACAGGGCTACTATGGCTACACCTTC
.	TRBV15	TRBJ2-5	CATNGQGGETQYF	TGTGCCACCAATGGACAAGGGGGAGAGACCCAGTACTTC
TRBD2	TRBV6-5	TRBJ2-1	CASSLAGGPEIEQFF	TGTGCCAGCAGTTTAGCGGGAGGGCCCGAGATTGAGCAGTTCTTC
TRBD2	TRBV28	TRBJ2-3	CASSFASGRGWGTTDTQYF	TGTGCCAGCAGTTTCGCTAGCGGGAGAGGTTGGGGAACCACAGATACGCAGTATTTT
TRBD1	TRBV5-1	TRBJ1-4	CASSDGTANEKLFF	TGCGCCAGCAGCGACGGGACAGCGAATGAAAAACTGTTTTTT
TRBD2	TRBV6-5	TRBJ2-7	CASSSGGVPDEQYF	TGTGCCAGCAGTTCGGGGGGGGTGCCGGACGAGCAGTACTTC
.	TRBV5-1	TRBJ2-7	CASSLEAGGWGEQYF	TGCGCCAGCAGCTTGGAGGCTGGGGGGTGGGGCGAGCAGTACTTC
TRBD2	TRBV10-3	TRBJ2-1	CAISGPPTGTSGRGSSYNEQFF	TGTGCCATCAGTGGGCCCCCTACCGGGACTAGCGGGAGGGGAAGCTCCTACAATGAGCAGTTCTTC
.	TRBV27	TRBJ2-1	CASSLNGEDHNEQFF	TGTGCCAGCAGTTTAAATGGGGAGGATCACAATGAGCAGTTCTTC
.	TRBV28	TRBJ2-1	CASSFSPQSKRFF	TGTGCCAGCAGTTTCTCCCCCCAATCTAAGCGGTTCTTC